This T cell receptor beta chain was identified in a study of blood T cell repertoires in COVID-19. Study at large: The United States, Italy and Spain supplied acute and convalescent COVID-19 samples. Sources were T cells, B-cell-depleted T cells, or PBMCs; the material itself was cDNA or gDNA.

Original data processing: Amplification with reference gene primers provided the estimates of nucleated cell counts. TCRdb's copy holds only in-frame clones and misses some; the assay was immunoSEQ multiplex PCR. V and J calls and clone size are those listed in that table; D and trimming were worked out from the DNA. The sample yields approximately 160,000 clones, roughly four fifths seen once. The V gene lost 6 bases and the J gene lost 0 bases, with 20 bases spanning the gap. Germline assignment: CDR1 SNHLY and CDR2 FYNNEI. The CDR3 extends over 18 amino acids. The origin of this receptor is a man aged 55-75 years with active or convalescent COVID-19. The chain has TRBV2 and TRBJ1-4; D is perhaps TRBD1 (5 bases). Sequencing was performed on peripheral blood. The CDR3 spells CASRDRQRPRTTNEKLFF. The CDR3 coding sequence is TGTGCCAGCAGGGATAGACAGAGACCCCGCACAACTAATGAAAAACTGTTTTTT.